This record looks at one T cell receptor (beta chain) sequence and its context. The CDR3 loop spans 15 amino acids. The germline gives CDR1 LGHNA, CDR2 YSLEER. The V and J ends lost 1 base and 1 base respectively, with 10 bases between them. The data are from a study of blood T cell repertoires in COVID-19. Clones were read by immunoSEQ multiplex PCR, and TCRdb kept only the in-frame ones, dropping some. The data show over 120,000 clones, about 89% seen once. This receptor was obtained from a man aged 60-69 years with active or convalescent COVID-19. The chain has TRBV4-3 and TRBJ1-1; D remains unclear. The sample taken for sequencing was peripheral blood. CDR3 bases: TGCGCCAGCAGCCAAGTGGCACAGAGGAACACTGAAGCTTTCTTT. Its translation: CASSQVAQRNTEAFF.